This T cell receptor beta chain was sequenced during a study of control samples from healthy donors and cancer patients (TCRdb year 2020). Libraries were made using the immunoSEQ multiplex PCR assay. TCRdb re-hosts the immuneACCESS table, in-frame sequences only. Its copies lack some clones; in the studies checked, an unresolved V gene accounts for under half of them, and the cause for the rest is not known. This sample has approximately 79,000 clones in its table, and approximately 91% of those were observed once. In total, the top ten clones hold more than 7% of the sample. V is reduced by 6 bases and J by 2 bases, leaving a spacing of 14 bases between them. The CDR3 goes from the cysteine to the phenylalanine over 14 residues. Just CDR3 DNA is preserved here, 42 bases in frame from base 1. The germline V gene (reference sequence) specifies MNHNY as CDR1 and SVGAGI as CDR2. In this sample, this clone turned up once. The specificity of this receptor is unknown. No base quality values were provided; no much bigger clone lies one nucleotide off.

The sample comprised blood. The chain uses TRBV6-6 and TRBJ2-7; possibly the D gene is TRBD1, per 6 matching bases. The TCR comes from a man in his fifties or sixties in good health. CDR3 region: CASRKQGRAYEQYF. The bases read TGTGCCAGCAGGAAACAGGGCCGAGCCTACGAGCAGTACTTC.